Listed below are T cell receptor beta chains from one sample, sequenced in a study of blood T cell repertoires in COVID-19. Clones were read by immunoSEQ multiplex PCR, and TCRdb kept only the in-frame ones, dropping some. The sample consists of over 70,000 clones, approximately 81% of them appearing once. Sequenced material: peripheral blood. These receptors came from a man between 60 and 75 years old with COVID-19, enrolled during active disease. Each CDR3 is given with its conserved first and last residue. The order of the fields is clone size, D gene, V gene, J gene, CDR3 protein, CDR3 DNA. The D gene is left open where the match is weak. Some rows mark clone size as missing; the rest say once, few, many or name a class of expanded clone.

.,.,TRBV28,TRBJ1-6,CASSTGGSYNSPLHF,TGTGCCAGCAGCACAGGTGGCTCCTATAATTCACCCCTCCACTTT
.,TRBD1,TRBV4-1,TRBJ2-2,CASSQPNRDSIFGGPGELFF,TGCGCCAGCAGCCAACCTAACCGGGACAGTATCTTTGGCGGCCCCGGGGAGCTGTTTTTT
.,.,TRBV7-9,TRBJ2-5,CASSLRSQETQYF,TGTGCCAGCAGCTTACGCAGCCAAGAGACCCAGTACTTC
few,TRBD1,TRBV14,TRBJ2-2,CASRQGGAPAGELFF,TGTGCCAGCCGACAGGGGGGCGCCCCGGCCGGGGAGCTGTTTTTT
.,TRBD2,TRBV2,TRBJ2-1,CASSEGERGGLGEQFF,TGTGCCAGCAGTGAAGGGGAGCGGGGGGGCCTTGGTGAGCAGTTCTTC
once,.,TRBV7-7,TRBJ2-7,CASSLSQGPHEQYF,TGTGCCAGCAGCTTATCTCAGGGCCCCCACGAGCAGTACTTC
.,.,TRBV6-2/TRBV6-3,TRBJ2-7,CASSSAYEQYF,TGTGCCAGCAGTTCCGCCTACGAGCAGTACTTC
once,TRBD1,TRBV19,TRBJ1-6,CASSAPGQGAGSPLHF,TGTGCCAGTAGTGCACCGGGACAGGGGGCCGGATCACCCCTCCACTTT
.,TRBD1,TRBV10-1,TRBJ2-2,CASSEEAQGANTGELFF,TGCGCCAGCAGTGAAGAGGCTCAGGGGGCGAACACCGGGGAGCTGTTTTTT
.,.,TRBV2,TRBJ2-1,CASSGGLYNEQFF,TGTGCCAGCAGTGGGGGACTTTACAATGAGCAGTTCTTC
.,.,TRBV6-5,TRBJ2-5,CASSRQAVKETQYF,TGTGCCAGCAGTCGACAGGCCGTCAAAGAGACCCAGTACTTC
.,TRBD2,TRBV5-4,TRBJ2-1,CASSFGVGQRGGTYNEQFF,TGTGCCAGCAGCTTCGGTGTTGGACAACGGGGGGGAACCTACAATGAGCAGTTCTTC
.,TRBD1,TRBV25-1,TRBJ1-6,CASSQSGQGPPLHF,TGTGCCAGCAGCCAATCGGGACAGGGTCCACCCCTCCACTTT
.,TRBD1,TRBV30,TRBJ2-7,CAWTRTGVDEQYF,TGTGCCTGGACCCGGACAGGGGTGGACGAGCAGTACTTC
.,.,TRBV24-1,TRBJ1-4,CATSDNREGEKLFF,TGTGCCACCAGTGACAACAGGGAAGGCGAAAAACTGTTTTTT
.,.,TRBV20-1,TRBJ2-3,CSASTGSLTTDTQYF,TGCAGTGCTAGTACCGGGAGCCTAACTACAGATACGCAGTATTTT
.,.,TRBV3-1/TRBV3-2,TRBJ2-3,CASSSLSSTDTQYF,TGTGCCAGCAGCTCACTTTCTAGCACAGATACGCAGTATTTT
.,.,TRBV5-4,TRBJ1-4,CASSSGVNEKLFF,TGTGCCAGCAGCTCCGGGGTTAATGAAAAACTGTTTTTT
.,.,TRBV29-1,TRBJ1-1,CSVDQANTEAFF,TGCAGCGTTGATCAGGCGAACACTGAAGCTTTCTTT
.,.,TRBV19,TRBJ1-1,CATVTPDSREQAFF,TGTGCCACTGTTACCCCGGACAGCCGGGAACAAGCTTTCTTT
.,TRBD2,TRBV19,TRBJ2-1,CASRPPGLAVYNEQFF,TGTGCCAGTAGGCCCCCGGGACTAGCGGTCTACAATGAGCAGTTCTTC
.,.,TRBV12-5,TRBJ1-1,CASGRRDTEAFF,TGTGCTAGTGGCCGCAGGGATACTGAAGCTTTCTTT
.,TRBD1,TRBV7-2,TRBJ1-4,CASRPGGSDEKLFF,TGTGCCAGCAGACCAGGGGGCTCGGATGAAAAACTGTTTTTT
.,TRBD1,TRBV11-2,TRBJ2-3,CASSLVGGSADTQYF,TGTGCCAGCAGCTTAGTAGGGGGCAGCGCAGATACGCAGTATTTT
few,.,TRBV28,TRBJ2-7,CASSSPQPGVVQYF,TGTGCCAGCAGTTCCCCGCAGCCAGGGGTCGTGCAGTACTTC
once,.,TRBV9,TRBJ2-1,CASSFGGMTEVQFF,TGTGCCAGCTCCTTTGGAGGGATGACTGAGGTGCAGTTCTTC
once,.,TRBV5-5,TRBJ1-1,CASSLALGGTEAFF,TGTGCCAGCAGCTTGGCCCTCGGGGGGACTGAAGCTTTCTTT